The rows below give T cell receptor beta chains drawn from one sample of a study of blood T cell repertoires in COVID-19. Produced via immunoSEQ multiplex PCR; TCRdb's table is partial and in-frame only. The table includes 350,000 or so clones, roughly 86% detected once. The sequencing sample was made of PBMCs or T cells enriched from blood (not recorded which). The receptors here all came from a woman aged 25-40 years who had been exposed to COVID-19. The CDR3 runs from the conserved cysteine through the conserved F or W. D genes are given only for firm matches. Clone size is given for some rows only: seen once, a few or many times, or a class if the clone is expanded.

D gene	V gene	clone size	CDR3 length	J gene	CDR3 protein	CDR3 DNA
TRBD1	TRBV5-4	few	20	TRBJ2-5	CASSPKSRDREGGDQETQYF	TGTGCCAGCAGCCCAAAGTCCCGGGACAGGGAAGGAGGAGACCAAGAGACCCAGTACTTC
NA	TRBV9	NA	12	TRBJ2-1	CASSVAELVTFF	TGTGCCAGCAGCGTAGCTGAACTAGTCACGTTCTTC
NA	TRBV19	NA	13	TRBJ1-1	CASSRQGSAEAFF	TGTGCCAGTAGTAGGCAGGGGTCGGCTGAAGCTTTCTTT
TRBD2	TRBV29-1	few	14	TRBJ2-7	CSVPLAGSPYEQYF	TGCAGCGTTCCTCTAGCGGGGTCACCCTACGAGCAGTACTTC
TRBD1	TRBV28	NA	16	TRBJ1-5	CASSFRGTGVSQPQHF	TGTGCCAGCAGTTTCAGGGGGACAGGGGTTAGTCAGCCCCAGCATTTT
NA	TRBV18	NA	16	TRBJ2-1	CASSPPGQGGGNEQFF	TGTGCCAGCTCACCACCGGGGCAGGGGGGTGGCAATGAGCAGTTCTTC
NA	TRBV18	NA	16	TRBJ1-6	CASSPRAGRLYSPLHF	TGTGCCAGCTCACCGCGAGCCGGGAGGCTTTATTCACCCCTCCACTTT
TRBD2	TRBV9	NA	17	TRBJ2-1	CASSIGLAGGPGNEQFF	TGTGCCAGCAGCATAGGACTAGCGGGAGGGCCGGGTAATGAGCAGTTCTTC
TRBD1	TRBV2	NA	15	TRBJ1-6	CASSDQDRMFSPLHF	TGTGCCAGCAGTGACCAGGACAGGATGTTTTCACCCCTCCACTTT
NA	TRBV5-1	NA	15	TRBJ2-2	CASSLASVGTGELFF	TGCGCCAGCAGCTTAGCCTCGGTTGGCACCGGGGAGCTGTTTTTT
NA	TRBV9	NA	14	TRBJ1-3	CASSVAVAGNTIYF	TGTGCCAGCAGCGTAGCAGTCGCCGGAAACACCATATATTTT
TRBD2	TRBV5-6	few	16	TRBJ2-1	CASRGTSGRGYNEQFF	TGTGCCAGCAGGGGAACTAGCGGGAGGGGCTACAATGAGCAGTTCTTC
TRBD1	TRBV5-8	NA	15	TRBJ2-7	CASSRNRGRGNEQYF	TGTGCCAGCAGCCGGAACAGGGGGCGGGGGAACGAGCAGTACTTC
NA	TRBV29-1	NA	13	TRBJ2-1	CSAAYVLSREQFF	TGCAGCGCCGCCTACGTTCTGAGTCGGGAGCAGTTCTTC
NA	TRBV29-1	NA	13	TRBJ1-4	CSVPGESNEKLFF	TGCAGCGTTCCAGGGGAGTCTAATGAAAAACTGTTTTTT
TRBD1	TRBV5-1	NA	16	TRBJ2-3	CASGGSRDRGPDTQYF	TGCGCCAGCGGTGGCTCCCGGGACAGGGGTCCAGATACGCAGTATTTT
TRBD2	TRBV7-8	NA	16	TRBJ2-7	CASSQTLAGGSNEQYF	TGTGCCAGCAGCCAAACCCTAGCGGGAGGGAGCAACGAGCAGTACTTC
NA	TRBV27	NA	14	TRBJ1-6	CASSLRVRDSPLHF	TGTGCCAGCAGTTTACGGGTGAGAGATTCACCCCTCCACTTT
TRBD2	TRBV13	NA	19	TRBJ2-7	CASSNSRTSGRPVKSEQYF	TGTGCCAGCAGCAACTCCCGGACTAGCGGGAGGCCTGTGAAGTCGGAGCAGTACTTC
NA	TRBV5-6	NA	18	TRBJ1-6	CASSDLNQQGSYNSPLHF	TGTGCCAGCAGCGACCTAAACCAACAGGGCTCCTATAATTCACCCCTCCACTTT
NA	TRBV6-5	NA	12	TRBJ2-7	CASSFQGSEQYF	TGTGCCAGCAGCTTCCAGGGCTCCGAGCAGTACTTC
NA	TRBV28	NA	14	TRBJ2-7	CASSLAGLVYEQYF	TGTGCCAGCAGTTTAGCGGGATTGGTTTACGAGCAGTACTTC
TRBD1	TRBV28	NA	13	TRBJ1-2	CASSPTRLTGDTF	TGTGCCAGCAGTCCTACCAGACTAACAGGGGACACCTTC
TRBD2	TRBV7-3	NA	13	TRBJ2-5	CASSSGEKETQYF	TGTGCCAGCTCTAGCGGGGAAAAAGAGACCCAGTACTTC
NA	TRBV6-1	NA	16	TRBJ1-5	CASSEWGGNSNQPQHF	TGTGCCAGCAGTGAATGGGGAGGGAATAGCAATCAGCCCCAGCATTTT
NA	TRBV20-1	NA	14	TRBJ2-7	CSASSLVGPYEQYF	TGCAGTGCTAGTTCGTTGGTGGGGCCCTACGAGCAGTACTTC
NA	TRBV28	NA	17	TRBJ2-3	CASRANRRRSSTDTQYF	TGTGCCAGCAGGGCTAACAGGCGCCGTAGTAGCACAGATACGCAGTATTTT
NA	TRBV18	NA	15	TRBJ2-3	CASSPFSSRTDTQYF	TGTGCCAGCTCACCCTTTAGCTCGAGGACAGATACGCAGTATTTT
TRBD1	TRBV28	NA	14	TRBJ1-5	CASSGTDSNQPQHF	TGTGCCAGCAGTGGGACAGACAGCAATCAGCCCCAGCATTTT
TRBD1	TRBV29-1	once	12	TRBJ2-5	CSGDRTGETQYF	TGCAGCGGGGACAGGACGGGGGAGACCCAGTACTTC
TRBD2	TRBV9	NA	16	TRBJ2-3	CASSVGTSGRADTQYF	TGTGCCAGCAGCGTAGGGACTAGCGGGAGGGCAGATACGCAGTATTTT
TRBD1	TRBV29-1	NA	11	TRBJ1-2	CSVDRGYGYTF	TGCAGCGTTGACAGGGGGTATGGCTACACCTTC
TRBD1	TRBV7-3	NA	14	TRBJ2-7	CASSPRDRGHEQYF	TGTGCCAGCAGCCCTCGGGACAGGGGGCACGAGCAGTACTTC
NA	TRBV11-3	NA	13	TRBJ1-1	CASSLDRWTEAFF	TGTGCCAGCAGCTTAGACAGGTGGACTGAAGCTTTCTTT
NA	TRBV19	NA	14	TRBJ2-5	CASSMAQLQETQYF	TGTGCCAGTAGTATGGCACAGCTTCAAGAGACCCAGTACTTC
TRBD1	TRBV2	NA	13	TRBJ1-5	CASSRQGVQPQHF	TGTGCCAGCAGCCGACAGGGGGTGCAGCCCCAGCATTTT
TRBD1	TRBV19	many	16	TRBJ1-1	CASSIRQGGRSTEAFF	TGTGCCAGTAGTATTCGACAGGGTGGGAGAAGCACTGAAGCTTTCTTT
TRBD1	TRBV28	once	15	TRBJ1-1	CASSGDRGTNTEAFF	TGTGCCAGCAGTGGGGACAGGGGAACGAACACTGAAGCTTTCTTT
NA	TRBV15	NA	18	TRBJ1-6	CATSREHPGSSYNSPLHF	TGTGCCACCAGCAGAGAACACCCCGGGAGCTCCTATAATTCACCCCTCCACTTT
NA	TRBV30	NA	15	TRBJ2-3	CAWSLGDPSTDTQYF	TGTGCCTGGAGTCTCGGAGACCCTAGCACAGATACGCAGTATTTT
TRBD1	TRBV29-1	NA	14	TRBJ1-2	CSVLPTGVHYGYTF	TGCAGCGTTCTCCCCACAGGGGTTCACTATGGCTACACCTTC
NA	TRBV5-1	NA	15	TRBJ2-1	CASSLHRSSYNEQFF	TGCGCCAGCAGCTTGCACCGGAGCTCCTACAATGAGCAGTTCTTC
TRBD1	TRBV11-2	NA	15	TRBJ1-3	CASSSGQGSGNTIYF	TGTGCCAGCAGCTCCGGACAGGGTTCTGGAAACACCATATATTTT
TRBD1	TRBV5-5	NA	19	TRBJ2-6	CASSLPPGQGDSGANVLTF	TGTGCCAGCAGCTTGCCCCCGGGACAGGGGGACTCTGGGGCCAACGTCCTGACTTTC
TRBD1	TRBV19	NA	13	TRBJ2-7	CASSWTGGYEQYF	TGTGCCAGTAGCTGGACAGGGGGCTACGAGCAGTACTTC
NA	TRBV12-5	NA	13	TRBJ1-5	CASARNPGMPQHF	TGTGCTAGTGCCCGAAACCCGGGGATGCCCCAGCATTTT
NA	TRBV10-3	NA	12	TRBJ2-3	CAISEGRNTQYF	TGTGCCATCAGTGAGGGCAGAAATACGCAGTATTTT
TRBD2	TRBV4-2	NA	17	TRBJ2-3	CASSQVVAGGPKDTQYF	TGTGCCAGCAGCCAAGTAGTAGCGGGAGGCCCCAAGGATACGCAGTATTTT
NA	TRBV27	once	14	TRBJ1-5	CASRPPGGGSPQHF	TGTGCCAGCAGGCCGCCGGGGGGGGGCTCGCCCCAGCATTTT
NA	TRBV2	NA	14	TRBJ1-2	CASNPQGEGYGYTF	TGTGCCAGCAATCCACAGGGAGAGGGCTATGGCTACACCTTC
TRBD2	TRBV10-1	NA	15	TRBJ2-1	CASSELAGGDHEQFF	TGCGCCAGCAGTGAACTAGCGGGGGGTGATCATGAGCAGTTCTTC
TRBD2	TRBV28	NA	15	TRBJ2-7	CASRLAGGAPYEQYF	TGTGCCAGCAGATTAGCGGGAGGGGCGCCCTACGAGCAGTACTTC
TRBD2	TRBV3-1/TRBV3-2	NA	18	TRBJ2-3	CASSQHPSGGASTDTQYF	TGTGCCAGCAGCCAACACCCTAGCGGAGGAGCTAGCACAGATACGCAGTATTTT
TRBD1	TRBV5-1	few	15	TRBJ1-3	CASSFGQGYADTIYF	TGCGCCAGCAGCTTCGGACAGGGGTATGCGGACACCATATATTTT
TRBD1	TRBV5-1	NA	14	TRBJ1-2	CASSLKGATRSYTF	TGCGCCAGCAGCTTGAAGGGGGCCACCAGGAGCTACACCTTC
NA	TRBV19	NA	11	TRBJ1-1	CASKRHPEAFF	TGTGCCAGTAAGCGGCACCCTGAAGCTTTCTTT
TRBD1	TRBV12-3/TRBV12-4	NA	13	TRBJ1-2	CASSNDREKGYTF	TGTGCCAGCAGCAACGACAGGGAGAAGGGCTACACCTTC
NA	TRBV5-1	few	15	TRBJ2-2	CASSLSGVGTGELFF	TGCGCCAGCAGCTTGTCCGGGGTTGGGACCGGGGAGCTGTTTTTT
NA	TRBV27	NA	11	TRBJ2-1	CASSLVGEQFF	TGTGCCAGCAGTTTAGTGGGAGAACAGTTCTTC
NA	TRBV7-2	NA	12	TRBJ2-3	CASSFYGDTQYF	TGTGCCAGCAGCTTTTACGGGGATACGCAGTATTTT